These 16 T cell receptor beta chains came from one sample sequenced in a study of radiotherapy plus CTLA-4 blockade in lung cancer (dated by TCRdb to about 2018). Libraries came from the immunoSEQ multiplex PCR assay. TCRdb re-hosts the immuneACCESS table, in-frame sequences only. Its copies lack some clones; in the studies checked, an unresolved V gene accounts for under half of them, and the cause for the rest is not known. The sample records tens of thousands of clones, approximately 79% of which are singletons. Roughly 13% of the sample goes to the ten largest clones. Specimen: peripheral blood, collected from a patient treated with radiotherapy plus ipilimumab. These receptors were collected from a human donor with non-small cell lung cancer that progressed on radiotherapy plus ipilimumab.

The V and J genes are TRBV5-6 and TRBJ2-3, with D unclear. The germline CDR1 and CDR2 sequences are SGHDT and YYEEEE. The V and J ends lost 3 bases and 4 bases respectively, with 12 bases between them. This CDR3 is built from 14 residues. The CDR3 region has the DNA TGTGCCAGCAGCTCGAGGAGAGTTTCAGATACGCAGTATTTT. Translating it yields CASSSRRVSDTQYF.

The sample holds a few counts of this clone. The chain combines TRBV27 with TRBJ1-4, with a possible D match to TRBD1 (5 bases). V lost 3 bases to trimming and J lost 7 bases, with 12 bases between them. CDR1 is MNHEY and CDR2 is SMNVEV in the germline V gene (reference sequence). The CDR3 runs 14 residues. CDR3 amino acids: CASSFRGAGEKLFF. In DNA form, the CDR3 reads TGTGCCAGCAGTTTCCGGGGCGCCGGTGAAAAACTGTTTTTT.

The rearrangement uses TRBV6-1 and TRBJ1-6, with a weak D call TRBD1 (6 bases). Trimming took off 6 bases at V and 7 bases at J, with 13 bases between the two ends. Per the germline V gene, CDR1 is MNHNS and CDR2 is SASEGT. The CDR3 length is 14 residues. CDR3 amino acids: CASRQQGGNSPLHF. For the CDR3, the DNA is TGTGCCAGCAGACAACAGGGAGGGAATTCACCCCTCCACTTT.

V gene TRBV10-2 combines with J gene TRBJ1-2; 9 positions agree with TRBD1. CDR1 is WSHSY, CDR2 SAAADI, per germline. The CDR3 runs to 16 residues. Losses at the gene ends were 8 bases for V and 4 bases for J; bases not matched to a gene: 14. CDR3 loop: CASHTGTGNRLYGYTF. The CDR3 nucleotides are TGCGCCAGCCATACCGGGACAGGGAACCGTCTCTATGGCTACACCTTC.

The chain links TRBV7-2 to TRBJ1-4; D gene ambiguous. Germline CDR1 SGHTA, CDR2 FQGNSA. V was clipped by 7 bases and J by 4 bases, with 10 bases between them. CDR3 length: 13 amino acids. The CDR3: CASTSGINEKLFF. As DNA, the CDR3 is TGTGCCAGCACCTCGGGCATTAATGAAAAACTGTTTTTT.

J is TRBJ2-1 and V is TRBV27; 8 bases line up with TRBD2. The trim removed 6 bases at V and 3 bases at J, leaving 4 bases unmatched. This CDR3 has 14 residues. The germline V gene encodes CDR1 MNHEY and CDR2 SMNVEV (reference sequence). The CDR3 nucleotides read TGTGCCAGCAGCCCAAGCGGGAGCTACAATGAGCAGTTCTTC. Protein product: CASSPSGSYNEQFF.

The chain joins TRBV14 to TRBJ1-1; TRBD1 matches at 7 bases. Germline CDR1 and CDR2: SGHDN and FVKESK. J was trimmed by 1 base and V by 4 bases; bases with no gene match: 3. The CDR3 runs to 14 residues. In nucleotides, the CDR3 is TGTGCCAGCAGCCCCGACAGGGAGAACACTGAAGCTTTCTTT. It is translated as CASSPDRENTEAFF.

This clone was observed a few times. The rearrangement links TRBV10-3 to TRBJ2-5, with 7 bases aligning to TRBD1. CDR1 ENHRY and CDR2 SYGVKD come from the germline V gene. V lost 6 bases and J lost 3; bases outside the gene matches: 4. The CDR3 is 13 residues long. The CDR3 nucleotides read TGTGCCATCAGCCGGACAGGAGAAGAGACCCAGTACTTC. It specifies CAISRTGEETQYF.

The CDR3 is CASSLKILFSGNTIYF. CDR3 in DNA: TGTGCCAGCAGCTTAAAAATACTCTTCTCTGGAAACACCATATATTTT. This rearrangement joins TRBV7-2 to TRBJ1-3; no reliable D call. V was cut by 2 bases and J by 0 bases, with 11 bases left in between. This CDR3 contains 16 residues. Germline V gene lookup returns CDR1 SGHTA and CDR2 FQGNSA.

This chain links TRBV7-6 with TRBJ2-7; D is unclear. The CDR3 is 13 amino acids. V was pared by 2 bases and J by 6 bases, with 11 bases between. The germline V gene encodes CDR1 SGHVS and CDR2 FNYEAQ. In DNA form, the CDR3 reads TGTGCCAGCAGCTTAACGGGTATGGGCGAGCAGTACTTC. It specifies CASSLTGMGEQYF.

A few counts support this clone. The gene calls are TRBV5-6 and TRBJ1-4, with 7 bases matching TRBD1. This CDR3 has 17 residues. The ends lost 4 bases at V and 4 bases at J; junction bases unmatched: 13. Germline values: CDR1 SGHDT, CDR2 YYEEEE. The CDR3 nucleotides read TGTGCCAGCAGCCTGTACACTGGGACAGCCATTAATGAAAAACTGTTTTTT. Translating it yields CASSLYTGTAINEKLFF.

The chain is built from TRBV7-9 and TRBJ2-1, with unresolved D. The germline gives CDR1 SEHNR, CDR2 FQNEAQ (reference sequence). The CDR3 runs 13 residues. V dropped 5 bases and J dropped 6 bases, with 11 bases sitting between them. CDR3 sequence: CASSAADGNEQFF. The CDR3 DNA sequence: TGTGCCAGCAGCGCGGCGGACGGCAATGAGCAGTTCTTC.

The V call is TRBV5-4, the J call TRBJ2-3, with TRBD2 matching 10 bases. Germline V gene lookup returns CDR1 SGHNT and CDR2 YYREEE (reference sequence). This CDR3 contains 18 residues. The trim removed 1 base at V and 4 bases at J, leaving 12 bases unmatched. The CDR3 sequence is CASSLKLAGASRPDTQYF. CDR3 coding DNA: TGTGCCAGCAGCTTGAAGCTAGCGGGGGCCTCAAGACCAGATACGCAGTATTTT.

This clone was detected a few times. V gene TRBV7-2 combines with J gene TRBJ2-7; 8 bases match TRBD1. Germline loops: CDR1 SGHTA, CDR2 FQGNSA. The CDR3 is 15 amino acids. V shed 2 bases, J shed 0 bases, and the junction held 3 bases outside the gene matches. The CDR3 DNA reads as TGTGCCAGCAGCTTAAGGACAGGGACCTCCTACGAGCAGTACTTC. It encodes CASSLRTGTSYEQYF.

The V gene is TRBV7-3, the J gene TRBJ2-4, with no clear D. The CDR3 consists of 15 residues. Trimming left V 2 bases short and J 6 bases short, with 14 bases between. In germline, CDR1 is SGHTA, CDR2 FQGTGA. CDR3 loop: CASSLSPERGNIQYF. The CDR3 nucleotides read TGTGCCAGCAGCTTATCGCCGGAGCGTGGAAACATTCAGTACTTC. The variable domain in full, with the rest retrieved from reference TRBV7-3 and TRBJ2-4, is GAGVSQTPSNKVTEKGKYVELRCDPISGHTALYWYRQSLGQGPEFLIYFQGTGAADDSGLPNDRFFAVRPEGSVSTLKIQRTERGDSAVYLCASSLSPERGNIQYFGAGTRLSVL.

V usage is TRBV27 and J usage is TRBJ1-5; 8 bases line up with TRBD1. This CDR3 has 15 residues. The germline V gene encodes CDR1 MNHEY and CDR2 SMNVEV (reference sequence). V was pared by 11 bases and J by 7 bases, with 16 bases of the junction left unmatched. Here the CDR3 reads CASKRDRLSGQPQHF. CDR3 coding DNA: TGTGCCTCCAAACGGGACAGGCTGTCGGGCCAGCCCCAGCATTTT.